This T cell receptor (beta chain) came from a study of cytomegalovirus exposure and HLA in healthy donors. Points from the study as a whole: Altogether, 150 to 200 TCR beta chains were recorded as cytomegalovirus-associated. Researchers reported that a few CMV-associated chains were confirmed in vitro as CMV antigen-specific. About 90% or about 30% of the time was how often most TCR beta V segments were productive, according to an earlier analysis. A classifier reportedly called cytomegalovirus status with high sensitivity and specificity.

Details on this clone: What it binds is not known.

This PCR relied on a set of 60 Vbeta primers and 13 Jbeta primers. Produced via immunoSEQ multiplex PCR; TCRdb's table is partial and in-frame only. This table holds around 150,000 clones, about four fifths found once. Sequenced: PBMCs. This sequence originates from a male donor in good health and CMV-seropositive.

Here the CDR3 DNA reads TGTGCCAGCAGTTTGAGGGTTGGACAGGCTGATGGCTACACCTTC. Translating gives CASSLRVGQADGYTF. V and J are TRBV7-2 and TRBJ1-2, with 7 bases aligning to TRBD1. After removal of 6 bases from V and 6 bases from J, the junction contained 13 bases not matched to a gene. Germline CDR1 and CDR2: SGHTA and FQGNSA. CDR3 length: 15 amino acids.